Reported below is one TCR beta chain. Other DNA sequences in the same sample also yield this CDR3. This CDR3 contains 14 residues. Per germline, CDR1 MNHEY and CDR2 SVGAGI. Trimming pared 9 bases from V and 0 bases from J, leaving 12 bases between. The entry originates in a study of blood T cell repertoires in COVID-19. Method: immunoSEQ multiplex PCR; TCRdb's copy keeps in-frame clones and lacks some. The profile shows 250,000 to 300,000 clones, 81% of them singletons. This clonotype was sampled from a woman aged 55 to 70 with active or convalescent COVID-19. Source material: peripheral blood. V gene TRBV6-5 combines with J gene TRBJ1-5, with D tentatively TRBD1 (6 bases). The CDR3 loop is CASSRGGSNQPQHF. The CDR3 region has the DNA TGTGCCAGTTCTAGAGGGGGTAGCAATCAGCCCCAGCATTTT.